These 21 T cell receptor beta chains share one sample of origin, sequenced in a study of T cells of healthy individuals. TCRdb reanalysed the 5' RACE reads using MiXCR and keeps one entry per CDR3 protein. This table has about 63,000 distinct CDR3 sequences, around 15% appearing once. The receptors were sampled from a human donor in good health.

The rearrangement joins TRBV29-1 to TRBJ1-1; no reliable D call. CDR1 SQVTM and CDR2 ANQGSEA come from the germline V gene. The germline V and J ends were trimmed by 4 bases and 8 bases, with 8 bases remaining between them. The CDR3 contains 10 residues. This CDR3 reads CSVANFEAFF. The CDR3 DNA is TGCAGCGTTGCGAACTTCGAAGCTTTCTTT.

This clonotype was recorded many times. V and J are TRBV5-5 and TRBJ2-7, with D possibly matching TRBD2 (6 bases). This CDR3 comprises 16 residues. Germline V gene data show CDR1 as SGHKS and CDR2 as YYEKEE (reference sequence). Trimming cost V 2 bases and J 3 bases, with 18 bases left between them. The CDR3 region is CASSFDGKGGGYEQYF. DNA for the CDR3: TGTGCCAGCAGCTTTGACGGGAAGGGAGGAGGCTACGAGCAGTACTTC.

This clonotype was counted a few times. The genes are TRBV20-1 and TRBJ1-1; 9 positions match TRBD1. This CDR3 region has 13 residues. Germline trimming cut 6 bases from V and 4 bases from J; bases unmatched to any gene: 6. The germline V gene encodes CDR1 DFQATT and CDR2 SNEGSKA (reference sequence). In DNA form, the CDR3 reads TGCAGTGCCCCGGGACAGGGTCTCACTGAAGCTTTCTTT. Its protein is CSAPGQGLTEAFF.

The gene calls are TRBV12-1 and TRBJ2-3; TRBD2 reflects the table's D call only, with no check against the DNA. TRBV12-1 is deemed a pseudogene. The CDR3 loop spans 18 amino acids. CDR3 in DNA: TGTGCCAGCAGTCCATCCGCTGTCCTAGCGGGAGCGAAAGATACGCAGTATTTT. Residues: CASSPSAVLAGAKDTQYF.

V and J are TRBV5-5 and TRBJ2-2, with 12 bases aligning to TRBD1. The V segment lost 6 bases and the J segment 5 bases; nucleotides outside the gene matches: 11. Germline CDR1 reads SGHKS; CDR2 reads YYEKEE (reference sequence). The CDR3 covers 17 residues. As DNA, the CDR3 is TGTGCCAGCACCCAAGGGGGGACAGGGGGCTTAACCGGGGAGCTGTTTTTT. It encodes CASTQGGTGGLTGELFF.

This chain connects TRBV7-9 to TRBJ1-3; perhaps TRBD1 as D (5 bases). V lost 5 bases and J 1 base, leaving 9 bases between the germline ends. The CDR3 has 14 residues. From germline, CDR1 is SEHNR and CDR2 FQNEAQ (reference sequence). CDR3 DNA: TGTGCCAGCAGCATAGGGGTGTCTGGAAACACCATATATTTT. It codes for CASSIGVSGNTIYF.

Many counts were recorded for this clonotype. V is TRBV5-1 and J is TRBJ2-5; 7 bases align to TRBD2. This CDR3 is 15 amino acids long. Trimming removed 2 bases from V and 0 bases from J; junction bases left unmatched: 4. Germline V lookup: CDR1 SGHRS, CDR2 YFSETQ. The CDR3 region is CASSFRGGNQETQYF. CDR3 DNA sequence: TGCGCCAGCAGCTTCCGCGGGGGAAACCAAGAGACCCAGTACTTC.

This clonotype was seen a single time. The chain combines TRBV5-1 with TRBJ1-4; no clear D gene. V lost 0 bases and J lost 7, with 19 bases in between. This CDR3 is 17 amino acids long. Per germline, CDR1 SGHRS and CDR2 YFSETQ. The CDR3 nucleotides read TGCGCCAGCAGCTTGGTTGCCAGCCCCCGTAACCTTGAAAAACTGTTTTTT. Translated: CASSLVASPRNLEKLFF.

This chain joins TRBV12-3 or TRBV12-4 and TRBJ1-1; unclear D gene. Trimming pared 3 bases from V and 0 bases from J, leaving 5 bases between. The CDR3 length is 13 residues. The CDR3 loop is CASSFLVNTEAFF. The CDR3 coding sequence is TGTGCCAGCAGTTTCTTGGTGAACACTGAAGCTTTCTTT.

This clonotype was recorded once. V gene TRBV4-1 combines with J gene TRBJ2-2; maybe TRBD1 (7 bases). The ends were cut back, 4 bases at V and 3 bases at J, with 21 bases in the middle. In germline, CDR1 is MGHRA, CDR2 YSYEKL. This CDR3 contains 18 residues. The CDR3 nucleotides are TGCGCCAGCAGCCGCCAACTCGACAGGGAGCGGGACACCGGGGAGCTGTTTTTT. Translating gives CASSRQLDRERDTGELFF.

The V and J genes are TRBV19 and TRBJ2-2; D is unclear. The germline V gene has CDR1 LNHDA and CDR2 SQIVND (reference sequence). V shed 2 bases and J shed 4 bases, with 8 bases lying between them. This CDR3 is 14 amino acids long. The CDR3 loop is CASSIRSATGELFF. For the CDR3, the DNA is TGTGCCAGTAGTATAAGGTCGGCCACCGGGGAGCTGTTTTTT.

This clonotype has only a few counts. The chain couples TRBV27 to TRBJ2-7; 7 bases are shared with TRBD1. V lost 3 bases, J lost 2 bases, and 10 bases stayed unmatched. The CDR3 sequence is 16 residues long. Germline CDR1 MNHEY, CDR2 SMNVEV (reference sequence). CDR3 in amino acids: CASSFLGQAVPYEQYF. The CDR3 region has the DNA TGTGCCAGCAGTTTCCTCGGACAGGCCGTCCCCTACGAGCAGTACTTC.

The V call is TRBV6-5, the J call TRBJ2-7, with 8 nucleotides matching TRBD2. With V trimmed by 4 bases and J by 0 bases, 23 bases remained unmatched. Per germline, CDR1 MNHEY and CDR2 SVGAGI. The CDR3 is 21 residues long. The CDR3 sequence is CASSSSRLTSDQNKSSYEQYF. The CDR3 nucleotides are TGTGCCAGCAGTTCCTCTAGGTTGACTAGCGACCAAAATAAAAGCTCCTACGAGCAGTACTTC.

The CDR3, as DNA: TGTGCCAGCAGAGGACTAGAGAGGGACGAGCAGTACTTC. Protein product: CASRGLERDEQYF. The chain links TRBV12-3 or TRBV12-4 to TRBJ2-7; 7 bases are shared with TRBD2. V dropped 6 bases and J dropped 5; count of bases not matched to a gene: 7. This CDR3 has 13 amino acids.

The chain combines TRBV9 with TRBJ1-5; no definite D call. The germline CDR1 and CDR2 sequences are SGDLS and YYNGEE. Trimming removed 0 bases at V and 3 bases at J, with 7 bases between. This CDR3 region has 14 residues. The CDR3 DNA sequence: TGTGCCAGCAGCGTAGGGCCTGACAATCAGCCCCAGCATTTT. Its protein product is CASSVGPDNQPQHF.

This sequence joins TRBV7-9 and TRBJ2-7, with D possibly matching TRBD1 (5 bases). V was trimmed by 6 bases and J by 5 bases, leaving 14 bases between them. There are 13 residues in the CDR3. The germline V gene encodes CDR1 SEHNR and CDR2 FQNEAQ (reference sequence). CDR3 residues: CASSRGDADEQYF. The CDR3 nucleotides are TGTGCCAGCAGTAGGGGCGATGCGGACGAGCAGTACTTC.

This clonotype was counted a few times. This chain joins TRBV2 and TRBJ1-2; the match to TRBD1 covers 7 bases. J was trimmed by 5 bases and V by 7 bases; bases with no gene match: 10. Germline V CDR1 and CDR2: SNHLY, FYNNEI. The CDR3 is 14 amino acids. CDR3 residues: CASTFRDREYGYTF. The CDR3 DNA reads TGTGCCAGCACCTTCCGAGACAGGGAATATGGCTACACCTTC.

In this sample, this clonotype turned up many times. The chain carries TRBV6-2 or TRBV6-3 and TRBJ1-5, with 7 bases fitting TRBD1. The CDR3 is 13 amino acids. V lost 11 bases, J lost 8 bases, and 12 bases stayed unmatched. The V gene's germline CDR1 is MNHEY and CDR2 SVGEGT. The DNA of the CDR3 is TGTGCCGGAAGCGTAGGGGGCCGGGAGCCCCAGCATTTT. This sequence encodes CAGSVGGREPQHF.

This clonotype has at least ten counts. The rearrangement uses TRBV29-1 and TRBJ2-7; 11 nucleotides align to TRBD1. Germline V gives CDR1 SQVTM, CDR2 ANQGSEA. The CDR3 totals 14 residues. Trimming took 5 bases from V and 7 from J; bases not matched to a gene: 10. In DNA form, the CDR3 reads TGCAGCGTTAAGACGGACAGGGGGCAGTGGGAGCAGTACTTC. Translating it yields CSVKTDRGQWEQYF.

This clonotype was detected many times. The CDR3 DNA follows: TGCGCCAGCAGCATAGCGGGAGCGAAAAACATTCAGTACTTC. Residues: CASSIAGAKNIQYF. This chain links TRBV4-1 with TRBJ2-4; 9 bases match TRBD2. After removal of 5 bases from V and 4 bases from J, the junction contained 3 bases not matched to a gene. Germline V gene sequence: CDR1 MGHRA, CDR2 YSYEKL. This CDR3 region has 14 residues.

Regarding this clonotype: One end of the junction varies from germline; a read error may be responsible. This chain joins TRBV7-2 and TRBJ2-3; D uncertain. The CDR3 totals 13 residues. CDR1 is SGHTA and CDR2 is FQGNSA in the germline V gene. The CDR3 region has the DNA TGTGCCAGCAGCTCCATCTTCCAATCCGCCCCATACTTT. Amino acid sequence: CASSSIFQSAPYF.